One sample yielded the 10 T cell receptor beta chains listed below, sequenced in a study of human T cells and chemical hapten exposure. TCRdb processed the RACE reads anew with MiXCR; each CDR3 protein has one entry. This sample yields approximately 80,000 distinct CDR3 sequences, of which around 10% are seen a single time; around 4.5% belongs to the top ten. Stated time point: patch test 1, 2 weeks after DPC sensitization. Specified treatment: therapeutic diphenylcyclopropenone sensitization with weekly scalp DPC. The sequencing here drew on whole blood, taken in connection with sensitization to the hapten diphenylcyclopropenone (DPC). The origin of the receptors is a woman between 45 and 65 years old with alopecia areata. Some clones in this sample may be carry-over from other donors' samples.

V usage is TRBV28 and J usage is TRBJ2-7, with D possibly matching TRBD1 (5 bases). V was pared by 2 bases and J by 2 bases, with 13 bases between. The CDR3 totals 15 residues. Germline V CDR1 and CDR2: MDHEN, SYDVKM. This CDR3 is CASSLHLGQTYEQYF. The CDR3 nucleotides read TGTGCCAGCAGTTTACATCTGGGGCAGACCTACGAGCAGTACTTC.

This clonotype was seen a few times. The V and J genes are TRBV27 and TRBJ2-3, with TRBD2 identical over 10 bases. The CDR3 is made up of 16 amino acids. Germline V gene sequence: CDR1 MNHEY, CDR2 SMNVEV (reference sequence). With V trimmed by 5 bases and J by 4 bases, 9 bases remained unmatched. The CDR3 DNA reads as TGTGCCAGCAGTCGAACAAGCGGGAGGGTCGCAGATACGCAGTATTTT. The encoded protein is CASSRTSGRVADTQYF.

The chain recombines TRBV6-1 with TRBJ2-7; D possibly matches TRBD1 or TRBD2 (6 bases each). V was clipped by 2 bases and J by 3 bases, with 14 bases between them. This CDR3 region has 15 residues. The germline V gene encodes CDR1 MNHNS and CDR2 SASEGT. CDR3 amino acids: CASSEMGGNFYEQYF. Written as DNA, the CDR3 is TGTGCCAGCAGTGAAATGGGGGGCAACTTCTACGAGCAGTACTTC.

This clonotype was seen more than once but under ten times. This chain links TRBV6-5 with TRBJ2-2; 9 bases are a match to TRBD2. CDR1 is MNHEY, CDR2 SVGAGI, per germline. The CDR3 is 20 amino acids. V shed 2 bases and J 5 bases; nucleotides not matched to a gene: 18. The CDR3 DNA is TGTGCCAGCAGTTACGCTTCTAGCCTTTATGGCGGGGGGGAGACCGGGGAGCTGTTTTTT. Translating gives CASSYASSLYGGGETGELFF.

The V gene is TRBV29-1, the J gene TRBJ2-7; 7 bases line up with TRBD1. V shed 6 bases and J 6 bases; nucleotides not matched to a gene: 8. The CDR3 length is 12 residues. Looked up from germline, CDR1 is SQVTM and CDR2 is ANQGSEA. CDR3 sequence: CSVRQGRFEQYF. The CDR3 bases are TGCAGCGTACGACAGGGACGGTTCGAGCAGTACTTC.

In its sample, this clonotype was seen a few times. This chain's CDR3 is CSAVGQGYTYEQYF. The DNA for the CDR3 is TGCAGTGCTGTTGGGCAGGGATATACCTACGAGCAGTACTTC. V usage is TRBV20-1 and J usage is TRBJ2-7; a possible D gene is TRBD1 (5 bases). CDR1 is DFQATT and CDR2 is SNEGSKA in the germline V gene (reference sequence). The V end lost 5 bases, the J end lost 2 bases, and 16 bases lay between the germline ends. The CDR3 consists of 14 residues.

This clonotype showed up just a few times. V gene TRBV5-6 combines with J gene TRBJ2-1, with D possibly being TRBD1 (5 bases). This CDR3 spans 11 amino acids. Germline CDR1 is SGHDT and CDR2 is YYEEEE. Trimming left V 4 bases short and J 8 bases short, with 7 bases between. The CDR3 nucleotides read TGTGCCAGCAGCGGGGCCGATGAGCAGTTCTTC. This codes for CASSGADEQFF.

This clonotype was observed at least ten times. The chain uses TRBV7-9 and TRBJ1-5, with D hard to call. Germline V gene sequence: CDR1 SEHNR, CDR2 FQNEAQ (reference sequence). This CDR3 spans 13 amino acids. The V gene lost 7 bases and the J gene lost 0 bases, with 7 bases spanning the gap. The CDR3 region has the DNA TGTGCCAGCAACGTTTATAGCAATCAGCCCCAGCATTTT. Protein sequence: CASNVYSNQPQHF.

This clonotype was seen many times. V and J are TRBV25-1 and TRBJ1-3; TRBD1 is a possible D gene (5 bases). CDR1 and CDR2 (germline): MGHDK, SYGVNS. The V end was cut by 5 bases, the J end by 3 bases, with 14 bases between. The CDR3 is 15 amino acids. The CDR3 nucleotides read TGTGCCAGCAGTCCGACGGACAAGAGTGGAAACACCATATATTTT. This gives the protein CASSPTDKSGNTIYF. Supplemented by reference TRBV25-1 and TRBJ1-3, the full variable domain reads EADIYQTPRYLVIGTGKKITLECSQTMGHDKMYWYQQDPGMELHLIHYSYGVNSTEKGDLSSESTVSRIRTEHFPLTLESARPSHTSQYLCASSPTDKSGNTIYFGEGSWLTVV.

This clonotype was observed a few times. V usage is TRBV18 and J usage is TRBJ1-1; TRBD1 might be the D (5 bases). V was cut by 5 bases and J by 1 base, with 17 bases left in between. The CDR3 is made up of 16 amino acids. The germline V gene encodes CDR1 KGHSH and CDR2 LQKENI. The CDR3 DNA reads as TGTGCCAGCTCATCGGGACGGGTAATAGAGAACACTGAAGCTTTCTTT. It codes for CASSSGRVIENTEAFF.